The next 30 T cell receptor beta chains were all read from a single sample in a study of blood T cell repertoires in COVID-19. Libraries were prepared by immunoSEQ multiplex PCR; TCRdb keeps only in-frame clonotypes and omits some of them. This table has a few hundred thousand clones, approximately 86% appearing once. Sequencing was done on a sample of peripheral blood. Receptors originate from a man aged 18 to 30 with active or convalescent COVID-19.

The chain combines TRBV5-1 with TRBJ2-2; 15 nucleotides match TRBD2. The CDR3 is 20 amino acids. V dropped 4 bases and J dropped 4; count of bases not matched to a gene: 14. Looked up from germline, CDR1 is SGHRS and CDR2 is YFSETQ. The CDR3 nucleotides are TGCGCCAGCAGCGTACGTTGGACTAGCGGGGGGGCGAACGGCACCGGGGAGCTGTTTTTT. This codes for CASSVRWTSGGANGTGELFF.

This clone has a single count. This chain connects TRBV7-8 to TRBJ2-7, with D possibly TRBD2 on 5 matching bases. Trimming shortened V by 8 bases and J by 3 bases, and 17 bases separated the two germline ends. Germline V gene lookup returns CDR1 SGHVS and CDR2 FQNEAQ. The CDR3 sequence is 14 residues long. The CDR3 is CASQRTPSFYEQYF. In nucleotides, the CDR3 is TGTGCCAGCCAGCGGACCCCAAGCTTCTACGAGCAGTACTTC.

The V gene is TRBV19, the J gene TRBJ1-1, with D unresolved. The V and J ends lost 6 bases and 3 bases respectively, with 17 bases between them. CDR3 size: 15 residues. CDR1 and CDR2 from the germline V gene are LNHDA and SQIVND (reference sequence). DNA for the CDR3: TGTGCCAGTAGATGGAAAGGGTCGGAGGACACTGAAGCTTTCTTT. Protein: CASRWKGSEDTEAFF.

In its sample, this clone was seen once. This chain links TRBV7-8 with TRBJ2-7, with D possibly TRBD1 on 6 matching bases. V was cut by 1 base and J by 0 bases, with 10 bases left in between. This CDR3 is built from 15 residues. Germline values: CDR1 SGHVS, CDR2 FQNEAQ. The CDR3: CASSLEKGDSYEQYF. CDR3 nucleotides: TGTGCCAGCAGCTTAGAGAAGGGGGACTCCTACGAGCAGTACTTC.

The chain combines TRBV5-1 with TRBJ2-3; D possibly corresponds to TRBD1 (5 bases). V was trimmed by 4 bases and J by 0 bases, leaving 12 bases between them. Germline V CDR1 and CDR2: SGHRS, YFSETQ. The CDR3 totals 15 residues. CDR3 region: CASSLTGSSTDTQYF. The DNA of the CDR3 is TGCGCCAGCAGCCTCACAGGATCTAGCACAGATACGCAGTATTTT.

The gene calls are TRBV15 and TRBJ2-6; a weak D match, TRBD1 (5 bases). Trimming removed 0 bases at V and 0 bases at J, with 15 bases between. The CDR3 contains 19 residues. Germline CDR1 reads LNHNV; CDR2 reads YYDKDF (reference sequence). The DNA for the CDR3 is TGTGCCACCAGCAGAGATATGGCCAGGGTGGGCTCTGGGGCCAACGTCCTGACTTTC. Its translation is CATSRDMARVGSGANVLTF.

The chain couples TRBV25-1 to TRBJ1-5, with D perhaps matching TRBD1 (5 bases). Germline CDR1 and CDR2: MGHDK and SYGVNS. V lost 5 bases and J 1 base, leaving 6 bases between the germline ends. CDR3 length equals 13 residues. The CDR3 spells CASSQGSNQPQHF. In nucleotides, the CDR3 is TGTGCCAGCAGTCAGGGCAGCAATCAGCCCCAGCATTTT.

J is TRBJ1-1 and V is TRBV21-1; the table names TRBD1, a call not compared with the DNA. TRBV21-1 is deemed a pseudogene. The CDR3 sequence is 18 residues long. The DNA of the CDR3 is TGTGCCAGCAGCCCCCGAGACAGGGCCTTTTACCTGAACACTGAAGCTTTCTTT. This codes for CASSPRDRAFYLNTEAFF.

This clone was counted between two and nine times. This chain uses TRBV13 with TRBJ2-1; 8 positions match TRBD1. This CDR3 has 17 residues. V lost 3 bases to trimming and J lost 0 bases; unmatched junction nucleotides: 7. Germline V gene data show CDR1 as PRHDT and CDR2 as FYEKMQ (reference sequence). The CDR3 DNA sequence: TGTGCCAGCAGCTTGCAACAGGGGGATTACTCCTACAATGAGCAGTTCTTC. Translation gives CASSLQQGDYSYNEQFF.

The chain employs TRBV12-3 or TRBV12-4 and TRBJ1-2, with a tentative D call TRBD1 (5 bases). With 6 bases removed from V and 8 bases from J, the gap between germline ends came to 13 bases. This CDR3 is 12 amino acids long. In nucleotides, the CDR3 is TGTGCCAGCAGGCGGGACTCTGGCGGCTACACCTTC. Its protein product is CASRRDSGGYTF.

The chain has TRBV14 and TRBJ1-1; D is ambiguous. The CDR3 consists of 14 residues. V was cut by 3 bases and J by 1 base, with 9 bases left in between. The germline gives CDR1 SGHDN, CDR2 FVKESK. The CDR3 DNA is TGTGCCAGCAGCCAGCCGGGAGGGAACACTGAAGCTTTCTTT. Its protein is CASSQPGGNTEAFF. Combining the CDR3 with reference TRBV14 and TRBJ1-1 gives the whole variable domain EAGVTQFPSHSVIEKGQTVTLRCDPISGHDNLYWYRRVMGKEIKFLLHFVKESKQDESGMPNNRFLAERTGGTYSTLKVQPAELEDSGVYFCASSQPGGNTEAFFGQGTRLTVV.

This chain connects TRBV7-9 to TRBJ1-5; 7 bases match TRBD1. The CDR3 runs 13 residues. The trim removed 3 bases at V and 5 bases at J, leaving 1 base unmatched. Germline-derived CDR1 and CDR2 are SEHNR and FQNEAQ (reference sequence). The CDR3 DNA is TGTGCCAGCAGCTTCCAGGGGGATCAGCCCCAGCATTTT. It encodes CASSFQGDQPQHF.

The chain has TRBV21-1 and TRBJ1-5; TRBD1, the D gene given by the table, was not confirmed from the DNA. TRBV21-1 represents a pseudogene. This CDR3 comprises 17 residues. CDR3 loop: CASSTVGQIFSNQPQHF. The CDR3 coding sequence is TGTGCCAGCAGCACCGTGGGGCAGATATTTAGCAATCAGCCCCAGCATTTT.

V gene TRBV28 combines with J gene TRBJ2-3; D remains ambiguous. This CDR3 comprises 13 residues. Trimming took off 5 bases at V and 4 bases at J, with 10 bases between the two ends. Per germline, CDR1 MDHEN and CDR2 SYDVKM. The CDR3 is CASSPFGSDTQYF. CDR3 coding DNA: TGTGCCAGCAGTCCGTTCGGGTCAGATACGCAGTATTTT.

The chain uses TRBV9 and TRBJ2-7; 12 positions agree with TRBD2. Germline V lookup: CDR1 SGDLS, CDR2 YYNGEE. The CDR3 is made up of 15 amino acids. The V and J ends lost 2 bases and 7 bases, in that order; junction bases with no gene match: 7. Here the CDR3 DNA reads TGTGCCAGCAGCGTCTGGGGACTAGCGGGTGAAGAGCAGTACTTC. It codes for CASSVWGLAGEEQYF.

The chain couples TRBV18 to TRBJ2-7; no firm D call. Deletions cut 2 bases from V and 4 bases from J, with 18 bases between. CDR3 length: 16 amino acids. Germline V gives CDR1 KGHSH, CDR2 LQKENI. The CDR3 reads CASSPLEQLRTYEQYF. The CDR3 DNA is TGTGCCAGCTCACCATTGGAGCAGCTCAGAACATACGAGCAGTACTTC.

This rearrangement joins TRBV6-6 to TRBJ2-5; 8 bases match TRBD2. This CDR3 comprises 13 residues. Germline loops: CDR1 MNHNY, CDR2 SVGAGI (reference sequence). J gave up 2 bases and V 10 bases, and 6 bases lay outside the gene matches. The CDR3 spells CATRAGAQETQYF. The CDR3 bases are TGTGCCACCAGAGCGGGAGCGCAAGAGACCCAGTACTTC.

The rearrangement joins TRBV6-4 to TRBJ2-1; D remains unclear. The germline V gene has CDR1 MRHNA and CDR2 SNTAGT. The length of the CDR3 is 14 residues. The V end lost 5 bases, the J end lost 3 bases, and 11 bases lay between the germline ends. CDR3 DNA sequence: TGTGCCAGCAGTCCCCGGCGGTTCTACAATGAGCAGTTCTTC. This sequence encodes CASSPRRFYNEQFF.

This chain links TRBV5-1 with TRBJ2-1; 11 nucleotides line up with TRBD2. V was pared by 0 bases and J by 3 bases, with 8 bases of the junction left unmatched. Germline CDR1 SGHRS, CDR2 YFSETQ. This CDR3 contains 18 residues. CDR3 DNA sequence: TGCGCCAGCAGCTTGGGGGGACCTAGCGGGAGGATCTACAATGAGCAGTTCTTC. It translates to CASSLGGPSGRIYNEQFF.

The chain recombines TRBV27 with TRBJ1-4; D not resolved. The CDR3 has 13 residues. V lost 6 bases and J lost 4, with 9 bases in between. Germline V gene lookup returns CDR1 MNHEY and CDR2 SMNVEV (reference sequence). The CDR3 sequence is CASRRGLNEKLFF. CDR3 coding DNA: TGTGCCAGCAGGCGGGGTCTTAATGAAAAACTGTTTTTT.

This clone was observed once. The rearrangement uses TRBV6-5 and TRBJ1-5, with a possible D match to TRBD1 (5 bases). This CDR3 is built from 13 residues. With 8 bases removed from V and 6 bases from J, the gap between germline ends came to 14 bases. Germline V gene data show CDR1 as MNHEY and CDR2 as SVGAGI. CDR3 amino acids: CASQLQDFQPQHF. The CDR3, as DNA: TGTGCCAGCCAACTACAGGATTTTCAGCCCCAGCATTTT.

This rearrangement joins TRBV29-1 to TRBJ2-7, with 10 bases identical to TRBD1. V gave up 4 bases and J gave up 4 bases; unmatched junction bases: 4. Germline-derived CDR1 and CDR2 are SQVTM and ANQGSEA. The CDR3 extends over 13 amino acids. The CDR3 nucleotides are TGCAGCGTTGGGGACAGGGGTAGATACGAGCAGTACTTC. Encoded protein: CSVGDRGRYEQYF.

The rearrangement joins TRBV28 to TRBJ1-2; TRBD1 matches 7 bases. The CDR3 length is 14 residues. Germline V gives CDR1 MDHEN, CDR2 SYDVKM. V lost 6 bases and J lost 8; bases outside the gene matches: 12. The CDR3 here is CASSPDRVLRGYTF. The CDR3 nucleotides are TGTGCCAGCAGCCCCGACAGGGTCCTACGCGGCTACACCTTC.

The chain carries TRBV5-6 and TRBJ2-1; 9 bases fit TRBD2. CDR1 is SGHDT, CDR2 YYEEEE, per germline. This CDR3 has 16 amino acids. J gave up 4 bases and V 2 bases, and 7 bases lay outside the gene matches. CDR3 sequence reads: CASSFSTSGSYNEQFF. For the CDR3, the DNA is TGTGCCAGCAGCTTCTCGACTAGCGGATCTTACAATGAGCAGTTCTTC.

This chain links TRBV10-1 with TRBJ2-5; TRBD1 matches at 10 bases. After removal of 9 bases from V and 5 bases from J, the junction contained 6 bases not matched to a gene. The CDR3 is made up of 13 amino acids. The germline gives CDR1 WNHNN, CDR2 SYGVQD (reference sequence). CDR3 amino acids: CARMGQGMETQYF. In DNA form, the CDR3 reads TGCGCCAGGATGGGACAGGGGATGGAGACCCAGTACTTC.

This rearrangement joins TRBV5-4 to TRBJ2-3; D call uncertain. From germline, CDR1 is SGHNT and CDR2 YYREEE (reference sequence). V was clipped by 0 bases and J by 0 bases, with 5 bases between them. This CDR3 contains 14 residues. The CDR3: CASSLERSTDTQYF. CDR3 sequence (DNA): TGTGCCAGCAGCTTGGAGAGAAGCACAGATACGCAGTATTTT.

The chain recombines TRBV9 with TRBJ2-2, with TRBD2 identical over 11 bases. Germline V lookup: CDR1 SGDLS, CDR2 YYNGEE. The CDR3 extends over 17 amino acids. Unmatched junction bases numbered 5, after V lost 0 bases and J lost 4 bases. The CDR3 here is CASSVAGTSGSTGELFF. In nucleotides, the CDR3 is TGTGCCAGCAGCGTAGCTGGTACTAGCGGGAGCACCGGGGAGCTGTTTTTT. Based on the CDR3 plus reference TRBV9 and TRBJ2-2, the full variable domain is DSGVTQTPKHLITATGQRVTLRCSPRSGDLSVYWYQQSLDQGLQFLIQYYNGEERAKGNILERFSAQQFPDLHSELNLSSLELGDSALYFCASSVAGTSGSTGELFFGEGSRLTVL.

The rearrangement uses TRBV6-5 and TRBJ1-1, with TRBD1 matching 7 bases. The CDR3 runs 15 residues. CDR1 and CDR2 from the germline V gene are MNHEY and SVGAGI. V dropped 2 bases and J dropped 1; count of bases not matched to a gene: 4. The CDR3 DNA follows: TGTGCCAGCAGTTACGAACAGGGGCCGAACACTGAAGCTTTCTTT. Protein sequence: CASSYEQGPNTEAFF.

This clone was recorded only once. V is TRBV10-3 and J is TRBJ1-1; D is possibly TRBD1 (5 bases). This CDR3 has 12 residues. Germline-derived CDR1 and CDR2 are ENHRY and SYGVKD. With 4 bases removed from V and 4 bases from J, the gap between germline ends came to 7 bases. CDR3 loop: CAISGQGTEAFF. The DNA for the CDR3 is TGTGCCATCAGTGGGCAGGGCACTGAAGCTTTCTTT.

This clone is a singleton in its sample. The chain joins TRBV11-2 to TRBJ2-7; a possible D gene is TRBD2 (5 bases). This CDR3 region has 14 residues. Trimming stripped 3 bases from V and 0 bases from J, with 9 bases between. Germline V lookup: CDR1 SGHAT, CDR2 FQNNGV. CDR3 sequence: CASSFDYSSYEQYF. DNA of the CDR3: TGTGCCAGCAGCTTTGACTACTCCTCCTACGAGCAGTACTTC. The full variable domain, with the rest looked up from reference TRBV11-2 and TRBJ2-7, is EAGVAQSPRYKIIEKRQSVAFWCNPISGHATLYWYQQILGQGPKLLIQFQNNGVVDDSQLPKDRFSAERLKGVDSTLKIQPAKLEDSAVYLCASSFDYSSYEQYFGPGTRLTVT.